The entry below describes one TCR beta chain. The V gene end was trimmed by 6 bases and the J gene end by 2 bases; junction bases not matched to a gene: 5. Germline CDR1 reads SGHAT; CDR2 reads FQNNGV. The CDR3 totals 16 residues. Positive CCR7 selection of CD45RO-negative cells yielded the naive CD8 cells, and terminally differentiated effector memory CD45RA+ cells were excluded. All donors were healthy HIV-negative adults lacking recent acute infections or vaccinations. Method: immunoSEQ multiplex PCR; TCRdb's copy keeps in-frame clones and lacks some. Among 550,000 to 750,000 clones listed, 95% to 96% were seen once. The source of the sample is a study of shared clonotypes between healthy human individuals.

The material sequenced was naive CD8+ T cells sorted from blood. J is TRBJ2-2 and V is TRBV11-2, with TRBD2 matching over 11 bases. The TCR was taken from a woman in her 30s in good health. Here the CDR3 reads CASSLLAGVNTGELFF. The CDR3 nucleotides read TGTGCCAGCAGTTTACTAGCGGGAGTTAACACCGGGGAGCTGTTTTTT.